This T cell receptor (beta chain) derives from a study of T cell responses to AZD1222 COVID-19 vaccine. Whole-study results and caveats: Clonal diversity was possibly underestimated, and white British individuals and females predominated among donors. Spike regions recognized by vaccine-associated CD4 TCRs spanned the protein, led by 160-218 and 743-854.

Produced via immunoSEQ multiplex PCR; TCRdb's table is partial and in-frame only. The sample has approximately 100,000 clones; 70% to 90% are singletons. Concerning this clone: Its target is not known.

This sequence was found in an adult in good health. The sample was peripheral blood, taken on day 0 of AZD1222 vaccination.

For the CDR3, the DNA is TGTGCCAGCAGCCTCCAGGGTCCCGACATTCAGTACTTC. Its translation: CASSLQGPDIQYF. The chain employs TRBV7-2 and TRBJ2-4; D is possibly TRBD1 (5 bases). V was clipped by 5 bases and J by 8 bases, with 13 bases between them. The CDR3 totals 13 residues. From germline, CDR1 is SGHTA and CDR2 FQGNSA.